Listed below are T cell receptor beta chains from one sample, sequenced in a study of post-analysis software for immune sequencing data. TCRdb independently ran MiXCR on the PCR reads; one entry per CDR3 protein. The sample shows roughly 870,000 distinct CDR3 sequences, under 70% of them seen only once. The specimen sequenced was blood. The receptors derive from a girl aged 10 to 17 with multiple sclerosis. The CDR3 runs from the conserved cysteine through the conserved F or W. The order of the fields is D gene, J gene, clone size, V gene, CDR3 protein, CDR3 DNA. The D gene is left open where the match is weak. The size field is filled for only some rows; it gives once, few, many or a size class.

>.|TRBJ1-4|few|TRBV5-1
CASSLDKGGRRSEKLFF
TGCGCCAGCAGCTTGGATAAGGGAGGGAGGCGGAGTGAAAAACTGTTTTTT
>.|TRBJ2-7|few|TRBV5-1
CASSAGQLPLDEQYF
TGCGCCAGCAGCGCTGGACAGCTCCCCCTGGACGAGCAGTACTTC
>TRBD2|TRBJ2-1|.|TRBV7-9
CASSLALAGAIRSYNEQFF
TGTGCCAGCAGCTTAGCCCTAGCGGGAGCCATACGCTCCTACAATGAGCAGTTCTTC
>.|TRBJ1-2|few|TRBV28
CASLTQTGANYGYTF
TGTGCCAGCCTTACCCAGACAGGCGCTAACTATGGCTACACCTTC
>TRBD2|TRBJ2-1|.|TRBV11-2
CASSLGGASGSYNEQFF
TGTGCCAGCAGCTTAGGGGGGGCTAGCGGGTCCTACAATGAGCAGTTCTTC
>.|TRBJ2-3|.|TRBV29-1
CSVGSPPKGTQYF
TGCAGCGTTGGATCCCCTCCTAAGGGTACGCAGTATTTT
>.|TRBJ1-2|.|TRBV5-1
CASSSQAPTGIYGYTF
TGCGCCAGCAGCTCCCAGGCCCCGACGGGTATATATGGCTACACCTTC
>.|TRBJ2-7|.|TRBV5-5
CASSLELKDYEQYF
TGTGCCAGCAGCTTGGAACTGAAGGACTACGAGCAGTACTTC
>.|TRBJ2-1|.|TRBV7-9
CASSSHLGSQETQFF
TGTGCCAGCAGCTCGCACCTAGGGAGCCAAGAGACCCAGTTCTTC
>.|TRBJ1-2|.|TRBV20-1
CSALPGAYSYTF
TGCAGTGCGCTTCCCGGTGCCTATAGCTACACCTTC
>TRBD2|TRBJ2-3|.|TRBV28
CASSSSGSMIDTQYF
TGTGCCAGCAGTTCTAGCGGGAGTATGATAGATACGCAGTATTTT
>.|TRBJ2-4|few|TRBV29-1
CSVGKVGAKNIQYF
TGCAGCGTGGGGAAGGTCGGGGCCAAAAACATTCAGTACTTC
>.|TRBJ1-1|.|TRBV12-3/TRBV12-4
CVSGWGLQAFF
TGTGTCAGCGGCTGGGGTCTACAAGCTTTCTTT
>.|TRBJ2-7|few|TRBV5-1
CASTGNYEQYF
TGCGCCAGTACAGGGAACTACGAGCAGTACTTC
>.|TRBJ2-6|once|TRBV29-1
CSVDGLGSGANVLTF
TGCAGCGTTGATGGTTTGGGTAGTGGGGCCAACGTCCTGACTTTC
>.|TRBJ2-5|.|TRBV18
CASSPPILGQWTQYF
TGTGCCAGCTCACCACCGATTTTGGGTCAATGGACCCAGTACTTC
>.|TRBJ1-1|.|TRBV10-3
CAIKGDLNTEAFF
TGTGCCATCAAGGGGGACCTGAACACTGAAGCTTTCTTT
>TRBD1|TRBJ1-5|.|TRBV12-3/TRBV12-4
CASSLGQGAQGNQPQHF
TGTGCCAGCAGTTTGGGCCAGGGGGCCCAGGGCAATCAGCCCCAGCATTTT
>.|TRBJ2-1|.|TRBV6-5
CASSYLKDAEEQFF
TGTGCCAGCAGTTACCTGAAGGACGCTGAGGAGCAGTTCTTC
>TRBD2|TRBJ2-1|.|TRBV7-8
CASSLALGTTISNEQFF
TGTGCCAGCAGCTTAGCGCTCGGGACTACCATTTCCAATGAGCAGTTCTTC
>TRBD2|TRBJ2-3|.|TRBV7-2
CASSQMGVAGGSTDTQYF
TGTGCCAGCAGCCAAATGGGGGTAGCGGGGGGGAGCACAGATACGCAGTATTTT
>TRBD2|TRBJ2-1|.|TRBV20-1
CSADPGLAGVISYNEQFF
TGCAGTGCTGACCCAGGACTAGCGGGAGTAATATCCTACAATGAGCAGTTCTTC
>.|TRBJ2-5|.|TRBV20-1
CSASRGTTGMGGETQYF
TGCAGTGCTAGTAGGGGAACGACAGGGATGGGAGGAGAGACCCAGTACTTC
>.|TRBJ2-3|.|TRBV10-3
CAISEARGETRTDTQYF
TGTGCCATCAGTGAGGCCCGCGGAGAGACTCGCACAGATACGCAGTATTTT
>TRBD2|TRBJ2-1|.|TRBV7-9
CASIPTPGLAGPRQFF
TGTGCCAGCATTCCCACTCCGGGACTAGCCGGCCCAAGGCAGTTCTTC
>.|TRBJ2-5|few|TRBV18
CASSPRLETQYF
TGTGCCAGCTCACCACGTTTAGAGACCCAGTACTTC
>.|TRBJ2-5|.|TRBV6-5
CASTGNVFRETQYF
TGTGCCAGCACGGGAAATGTCTTCCGAGAGACCCAGTACTTC
>.|TRBJ1-1|.|TRBV20-1
CSARSLGGQNTEAFF
TGCAGTGCTAGAAGTTTGGGGGGGCAGAACACTGAAGCTTTCTTT
>.|TRBJ2-2|.|TRBV7-2
CASSFGGGPEELFF
TGTGCCAGCAGCTTTGGTGGGGGTCCAGAGGAGCTGTTTTTT
>.|TRBJ2-3|.|TRBV15
CATSRGLMGGTDTQYF
TGTGCCACCAGCAGAGGTCTGATGGGGGGCACAGATACGCAGTATTTT
>.|TRBJ2-3|.|TRBV6-1
CASSDRGAGTDTQYF
TGTGCCAGCAGTGATCGGGGGGCAGGCACAGATACGCAGTATTTT
>TRBD1|TRBJ1-1|.|TRBV5-1
CASSLIQGGNTEAFF
TGCGCCAGCAGCTTAATACAAGGGGGCAACACTGAAGCTTTCTTT
>.|TRBJ1-2|.|TRBV7-9
CASSLDTEAYGYTF
TGTGCCAGCAGCTTAGATACAGAAGCCTATGGCTACACCTTC
>TRBD2|TRBJ2-1|few|TRBV20-1
CSARAGTSFYNEQFF
TGCAGTGCTAGAGCTGGGACTAGCTTCTACAATGAGCAGTTCTTC
>.|TRBJ2-7|.|TRBV18
CASSPAGLIYEQYF
TGTGCCAGCTCACCGGCGGGTCTTATCTACGAGCAGTACTTC
>TRBD2|TRBJ2-7|once|TRBV27
CASSLLAGGLSYGQYF
TGTGCCAGCAGTCTCCTAGCGGGGGGGCTTTCTTACGGGCAGTACTTC